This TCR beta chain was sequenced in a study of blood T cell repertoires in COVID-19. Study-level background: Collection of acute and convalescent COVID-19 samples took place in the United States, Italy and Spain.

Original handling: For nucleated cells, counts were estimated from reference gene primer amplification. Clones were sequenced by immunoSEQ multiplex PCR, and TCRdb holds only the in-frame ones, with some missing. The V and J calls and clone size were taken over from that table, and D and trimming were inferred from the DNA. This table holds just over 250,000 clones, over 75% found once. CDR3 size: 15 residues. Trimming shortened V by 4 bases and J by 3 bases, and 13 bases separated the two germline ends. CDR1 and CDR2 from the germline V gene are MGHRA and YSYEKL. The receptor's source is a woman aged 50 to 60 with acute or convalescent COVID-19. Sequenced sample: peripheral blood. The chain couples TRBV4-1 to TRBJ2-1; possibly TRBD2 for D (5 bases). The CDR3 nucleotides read TGCGCCAGCAGCCCTGCGGAGAGGGACTACAATGAGCAGTTCTTC. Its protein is CASSPAERDYNEQFF.